These 5 T cell receptor beta chains were sequenced from one sample in a study of cytomegalovirus exposure and HLA in healthy donors. This PCR relied on a set of 60 Vbeta primers and 13 Jbeta primers. Sequenced by immunoSEQ multiplex PCR; TCRdb stores in-frame clones only, minus some. The sample shows 95,000 to 150,000 clones, around 75% of them seen only once. The sequenced sample consisted of PBMCs. The receptors derive from a young man in good health and CMV-seronegative.

The chain is built from TRBV2 and TRBJ2-1, with D possibly matching TRBD2 (7 bases). V was cut by 6 bases and J by 2 bases, with 17 bases left in between. The CDR3 length is 16 residues. Germline lookup yields CDR1 SNHLY and CDR2 FYNNEI. The CDR3 bases are TGTGCCAGCAGGGCTAGGGTAGGGGGGGCCTACAATGAGCAGTTCTTC. This encodes CASRARVGGAYNEQFF.

The chain carries TRBV28 and TRBJ2-5; 8 bases are a match to TRBD2. Germline V lookup: CDR1 MDHEN, CDR2 SYDVKM. V shed 2 bases, J shed 1 base, and the junction held 6 bases outside the gene matches. This CDR3 contains 16 residues. The CDR3 DNA reads as TGTGCCAGCAGTTTAATGGGCGGGGGGCCCCAAGAGACCCAGTACTTC. Translation gives CASSLMGGGPQETQYF. The entire variable domain, with the rest obtained from reference TRBV28 and TRBJ2-5, is as follows: DVKVTQSSRYLVKRTGEKVFLECVQDMDHENMFWYRQDPGLGLRLIYFSYDVKMKEKGDIPEGYSVSREKKERFSLILESASTNQTSMYLCASSLMGGGPQETQYFGPGTRLLVL.

The CDR3 DNA follows: TGTGCCAGCAGCCGGGACAAGTATGGCTACACCTTC. Residues: CASSRDKYGYTF. The chain links TRBV7-2 to TRBJ1-2; possible D gene TRBD1, 6 bases. CDR3 size: 12 residues. Trimming left V 5 bases short and J 5 bases short, with 9 bases between. The germline V gene encodes CDR1 SGHTA and CDR2 FQGNSA.

The chain uses TRBV10-2 and TRBJ2-7, with 7 bases fitting TRBD2. In germline, CDR1 is WSHSY, CDR2 SAAADI. The CDR3 length is 13 residues. V was pared by 6 bases and J by 3 bases, with 5 bases of the junction left unmatched. CDR3 DNA sequence: TGCGCCAGCAGCCTAACGGGGGGCTACGAGCAGTACTTC. Translating gives CASSLTGGYEQYF.

The chain is built from TRBV5-1 and TRBJ2-6, with 8 positions matching TRBD1. The germline gives CDR1 SGHRS, CDR2 YFSETQ. The CDR3 contains 17 residues. Trimming cost V 5 bases and J 4 bases; bases outside gene matches: 11. The CDR3 protein is CASRGQGVSSGANVLTF. CDR3 nucleotides: TGCGCCAGCAGAGGACAGGGAGTGTCGTCCGGGGCCAACGTCCTGACTTTC.